What follows is one TCR beta chain and its context. J gave up 3 bases and V 4 bases, and 4 bases lay outside the gene matches. The CDR3 loop spans 16 amino acids. The germline CDR1 and CDR2 sequences are MNHEY and SMNVEV (reference sequence). Sequencing was performed with immunoSEQ multiplex PCR; in TCRdb, only in-frame clones are kept and a portion is missing. This table holds approximately 300,000 clones, 80% to 90% found once. This specimen belongs to a study of blood T cell repertoires in COVID-19. Looking at the study overall: COVID-19 samples collected from the United States, Italy and Spain covered acute and convalescent phases.

Adults between roughly 18 and 90 years of age took part from fewer than 30 US areas. Participants' reported clinical history set cohort assignment. Either two negative PCRs, clearance, or symptom resolution qualified Cohort 3 donors as recovered. The clonotype originates from a woman younger than 30 who had recovered from COVID-19. Sequenced material: PBMCs or T cells enriched from blood (not recorded which). V gene TRBV27 combines with J gene TRBJ2-3; TRBD2 matches at 13 bases. The CDR3 bases are TGTGCCAGCAGTTCTGGGACTAGCGGGAAGACAGATACGCAGTATTTT. It yields the protein CASSSGTSGKTDTQYF.